The clone carrying this TCR beta chain was observed a handful of times. The antigen remains unidentified. The TCRbeta library was prepared with unique molecular identifiers. TCRdb passed the PCR reads through MiXCR, listing each CDR3 protein once. This table holds about 110,000 distinct CDR3 sequences, around a tenth found once. The sample belongs to a study of T-cell reconstitution after alpha-beta-depleted transplantation in children. Study-wide points: At the one-year point after transplant, T-cell counts and TCRbeta diversity were found to come mostly from T cells that had been newly produced. It was surviving recipient T cells and thymic progenitors that gave some patients high TCRbeta diversity at day 60. In patients about two months after transplant, alpha-beta T cells reportedly arose from several hundred expanded graft clones.

Germline V gene data show CDR1 as SGHNT and CDR2 as YYREEE (reference sequence). Deletions cut 4 bases from V and 1 base from J, with 10 bases between. The CDR3 is 14 residues long. The sequencing used PBMCs, collected before TCRalphabeta/CD19-depleted stem cell transplant. The gene calls are TRBV5-4 and TRBJ2-3; D is unresolved. This clonotype was obtained from a boy aged 2-15 years with acute lymphoblastic leukemia, due to receive a stem cell transplant. This chain's CDR3 is CASSRPSGTDTQYF. DNA for the CDR3: TGTGCCAGCAGCCGACCGAGTGGCACAGATACGCAGTATTTT.